This T cell receptor (beta chain) stems from a study of T-cell memory formation after mild COVID-19. Study information: Largely, the TCR clusters proved donor specific.

A single record per CDR3 protein comes from TCRdb applying MiXCR to the 5' RACE reads. The data hold 200,000 to 300,000 distinct CDR3 sequences, with roughly 17% observed a single time. Notes on this clonotype: What it binds is not known.

General observations from the study: Memory cells collected pre-infection included some clones that later responded, suggesting cross-reactive memory joined. Balance between CD4 and CD8 was seen in clones contracting day 15 to 85, and a CD4+ lean was seen in later expanders. The CD4+ clones that contracted clustered mainly within CM and EM, and the CD8+ clones concentrated in EMRA.

Germline CDR1 is LNHDA and CDR2 is SQIVND (reference sequence). This CDR3 spans 14 amino acids. The V end lost 6 bases, the J end lost 7 bases, and 13 bases lay between the germline ends. V and J are TRBV19 and TRBJ1-6; possibly TRBD1 for D (5 bases). Sequencing was performed on PBMCs or a T cell subset sorted from them (not recorded which). The sequence was obtained from a young man who had mild COVID-19 (a few samples of this study predate the infection). Cell type and time point are not known. This CDR3 reads CASSLRERNSPLHF. The CDR3 coding sequence is TGTGCCAGTAGCCTCAGGGAAAGGAATTCACCCCTCCACTTT.